These 3 T cell receptor beta chains were sequenced from one sample in a study of T-cell reconstitution after alpha-beta-depleted transplantation in children. Researchers prepared the TCRbeta library using unique molecular identifiers, the study reports. TCRdb recomputed calls from the PCR reads with MiXCR, one row per CDR3 protein. The data contain 440,000 or so distinct CDR3 sequences, around 46% of them singletons. The material sequenced was PBMCs, taken before TCRalphabeta/CD19-depleted stem cell transplant. The receptors here all came from a girl aged 2-9 years with aplastic anemia, due to receive a stem cell transplant.

This clonotype was seen ten or more times. This chain links TRBV20-1 with TRBJ2-1; D not resolved. This CDR3 region has 16 residues. CDR1 and CDR2 (germline): DFQATT, SNEGSKA (reference sequence). The V end was cut by 3 bases, the J end by 3 bases, with 18 bases between. Here the CDR3 reads CSASSQRELNYNEQFF. CDR3 DNA sequence: TGCAGTGCTAGTTCCCAAAGGGAACTAAACTACAATGAGCAGTTCTTC.

V is TRBV9 and J is TRBJ1-3; D is possibly TRBD1 (5 bases). The CDR3 has 16 residues. Trimming removed 2 bases from V and 2 bases from J, with 14 bases in between. Germline assignment: CDR1 SGDLS and CDR2 YYNGEE. The DNA of the CDR3 is TGTGCCAGCAGCGTGACCCCGGGACCAACTGGAAACACCATATATTTT. This gives the protein CASSVTPGPTGNTIYF.

About this clonotype itself: One junction end does not reproduce the germline sequence, and a read error may be involved. The chain couples TRBV20-1 to TRBJ2-7; a possible D gene is TRBD2 (6 bases). CDR1 and CDR2 (germline): DFQATT, SNEGSKA (reference sequence). The CDR3 is made up of 17 amino acids. CDR3 DNA sequence: TGCTGTGCTAGAGATAGGAACCGCGGGACCAGCTCCTACGAGCAGTACTTC. Protein sequence: CCARDRNRGTSSYEQYF.